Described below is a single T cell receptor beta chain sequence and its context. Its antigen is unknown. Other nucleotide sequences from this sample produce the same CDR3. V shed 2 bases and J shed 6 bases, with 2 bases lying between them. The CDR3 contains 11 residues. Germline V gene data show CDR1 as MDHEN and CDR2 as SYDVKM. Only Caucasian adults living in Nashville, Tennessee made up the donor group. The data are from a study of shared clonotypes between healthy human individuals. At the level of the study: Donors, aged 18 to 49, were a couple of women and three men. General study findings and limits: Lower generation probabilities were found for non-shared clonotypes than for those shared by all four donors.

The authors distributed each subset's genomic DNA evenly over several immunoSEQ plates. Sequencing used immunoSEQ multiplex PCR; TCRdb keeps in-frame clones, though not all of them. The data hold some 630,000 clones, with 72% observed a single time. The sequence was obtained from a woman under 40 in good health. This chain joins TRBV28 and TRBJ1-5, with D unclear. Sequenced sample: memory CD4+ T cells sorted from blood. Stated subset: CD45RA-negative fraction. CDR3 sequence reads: CASSLGQPQHF. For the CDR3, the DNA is TGTGCCAGCAGTTTAGGTCAGCCCCAGCATTTT.